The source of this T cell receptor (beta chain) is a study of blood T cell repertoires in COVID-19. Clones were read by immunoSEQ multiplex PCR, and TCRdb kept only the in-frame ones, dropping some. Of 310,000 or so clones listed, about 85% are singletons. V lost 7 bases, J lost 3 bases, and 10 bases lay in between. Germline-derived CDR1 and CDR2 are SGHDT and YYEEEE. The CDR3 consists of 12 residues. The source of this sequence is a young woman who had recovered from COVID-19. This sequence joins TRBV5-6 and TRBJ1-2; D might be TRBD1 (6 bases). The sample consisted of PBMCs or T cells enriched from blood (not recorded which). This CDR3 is CASRRGDYGYTF. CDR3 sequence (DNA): TGTGCCAGCCGCAGGGGCGACTATGGCTACACCTTC.